Following are 7 T cell receptor beta chains from one sample sequenced in a study of blood T cell repertoires in COVID-19. TCRdb's table, derived via immunoSEQ multiplex PCR, lists solely in-frame clones and lacks some. In the table there are 95,000 to 150,000 clones, approximately 87% of which are singletons. The sample consisted of peripheral blood. Receptors were obtained from a man aged 60 to 75 with acute or convalescent COVID-19.

The rearrangement joins TRBV28 to TRBJ1-6; 7 nucleotides match TRBD1. Per germline, CDR1 MDHEN and CDR2 SYDVKM. This CDR3 contains 14 residues. J lost 8 bases, V lost 7 bases, and 8 bases had no gene match. This chain's CDR3 is CASMVGTDYSPLHF. The CDR3 region has the DNA TGTGCCAGCATGGTCGGGACAGATTATTCACCCCTCCACTTT.

The CDR3 nucleotides are TGCGCCAGCAGCCGGACTGGCAGCTTCAATGAAAAACTGTTTTTT. Its translation is CASSRTGSFNEKLFF. The chain combines TRBV5-1 with TRBJ1-4; D unresolved. CDR3 size: 15 residues. Trimming pared 4 bases from V and 5 bases from J, leaving 15 bases between. Per germline, CDR1 SGHRS and CDR2 YFSETQ.

The rearrangement links TRBV5-1 to TRBJ2-2; D possibly corresponds to TRBD2 (5 bases). The CDR3 totals 13 residues. With 0 bases removed from V and 5 bases from J, the gap between germline ends came to 5 bases. From germline, CDR1 is SGHRS and CDR2 YFSETQ. The CDR3 loop reads CASSLGRTGELFF. The DNA of the CDR3 is TGCGCCAGCAGCTTGGGGAGGACCGGGGAGCTGTTTTTT.

This clone was seen just once. The rearrangement links TRBV27 to TRBJ1-1; 10 nucleotides line up with TRBD1. The V gene end was trimmed by 4 bases and the J gene end by 2 bases; junction bases not matched to a gene: 4. The CDR3 loop spans 15 amino acids. Looked up from germline, CDR1 is MNHEY and CDR2 is SMNVEV (reference sequence). The CDR3 nucleotides are TGTGCCAGCAGTTGGGGACAGGGGCCCAACACTGAAGCTTTCTTT. Its protein product is CASSWGQGPNTEAFF.

This clone appeared once. The rearrangement links TRBV2 to TRBJ2-5; 8 bases fit TRBD2. CDR3 length equals 14 residues. V shed 7 bases and J 0 bases; nucleotides not matched to a gene: 4. Germline V gives CDR1 SNHLY, CDR2 FYNNEI. This chain's CDR3 is CASNGGAYQETQYF. The CDR3 region has the DNA TGTGCCAGCAACGGGGGGGCGTACCAAGAGACCCAGTACTTC.

The chain recombines TRBV21-1 with TRBJ1-1; TRBD1 is taken as the D call from the table, unchecked against the DNA. TRBV21-1 is a known pseudogene. The CDR3 length is 17 residues. The CDR3 loop is CASSPDRGRAGYREAFF. CDR3 bases: TGTGCCAGCAGCCCCGACAGGGGACGAGCCGGCTACCGGGAAGCTTTCTTT.

This chain connects TRBV7-9 to TRBJ2-7; TRBD2 agrees at 9 bases. The CDR3 is 15 amino acids. V was clipped by 1 base and J by 9 bases; unmatched bases: 10. From germline, CDR1 is SEHNR and CDR2 FQNEAQ (reference sequence). The chain's CDR3 is CASSLDLTSGYGQYF. Written as DNA, the CDR3 is TGTGCCAGCAGCTTAGATCTAACTAGCGGGTATGGGCAGTACTTC.